What follows describes a single TCR beta chain. Its antigen is undetermined. This CDR3 contains 15 residues. The germline V and J ends were trimmed by 6 bases and 4 bases, with 16 bases remaining between them. Per the germline V gene, CDR1 is MNHEY and CDR2 is SVGEGT. These data belong to a study of vaccination and CD4 T cells after COVID-19. About the research overall: Every participant was given two doses of BNT162b2 or mRNA-1273 vaccine.

Once obtained from cultured CD4+ T cells, the DNA was sequenced using the Oncomine TCR Beta short-read assay. TCRdb recomputed calls from the PCR reads with MiXCR, one row per CDR3 protein. The sample consists of under 6,000 distinct CDR3 sequences, approximately 48% of them appearing once. Treatment of the sample: approximately 9-day PBMC culture with coronavirus spike peptide pools or control peptides (ViraFEST assay). At both days 3 and 7, half the medium was replaced with fresh IL-2 medium. The sequenced sample consisted of CD4+ T cells from blood, cultured in vitro. The receptor comes from a human donor who had recovered from COVID-19. The chain links TRBV6-2 or TRBV6-3 to TRBJ1-5; tentative D call: TRBD1 (6 bases). The CDR3 coding sequence is TGTGCCAGCAGGCAACAGGGTTGGACGAATCAGCCCCAGCATTTT. Its translation is CASRQQGWTNQPQHF.